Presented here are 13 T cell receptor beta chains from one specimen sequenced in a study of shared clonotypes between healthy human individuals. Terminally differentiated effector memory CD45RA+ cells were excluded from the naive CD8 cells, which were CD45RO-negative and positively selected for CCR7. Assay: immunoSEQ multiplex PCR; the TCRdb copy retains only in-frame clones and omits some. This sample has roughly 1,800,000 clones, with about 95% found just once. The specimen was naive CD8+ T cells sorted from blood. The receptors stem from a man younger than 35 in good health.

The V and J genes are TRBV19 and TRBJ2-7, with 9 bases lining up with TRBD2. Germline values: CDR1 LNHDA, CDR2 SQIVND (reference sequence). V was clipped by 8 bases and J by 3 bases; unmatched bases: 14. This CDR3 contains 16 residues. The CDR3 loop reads CASGTTLAGAGYEQYF. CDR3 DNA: TGTGCCAGTGGGACGACACTAGCGGGTGCTGGCTACGAGCAGTACTTC.

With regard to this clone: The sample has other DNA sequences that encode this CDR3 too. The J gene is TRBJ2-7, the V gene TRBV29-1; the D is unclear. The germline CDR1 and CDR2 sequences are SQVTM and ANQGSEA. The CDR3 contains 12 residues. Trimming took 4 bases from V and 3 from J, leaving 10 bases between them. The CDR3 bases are TGCAGCGTTGTATCGGGCTACTACGAGCAGTACTTC. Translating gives CSVVSGYYEQYF.

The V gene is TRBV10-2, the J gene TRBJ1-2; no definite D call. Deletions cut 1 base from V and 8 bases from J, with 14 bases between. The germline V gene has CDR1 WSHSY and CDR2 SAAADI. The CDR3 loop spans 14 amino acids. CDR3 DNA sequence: TGCGCCAGCAGTGAGTTTTCTGGTCTGGGCGGCTACACCTTC. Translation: CASSEFSGLGGYTF.

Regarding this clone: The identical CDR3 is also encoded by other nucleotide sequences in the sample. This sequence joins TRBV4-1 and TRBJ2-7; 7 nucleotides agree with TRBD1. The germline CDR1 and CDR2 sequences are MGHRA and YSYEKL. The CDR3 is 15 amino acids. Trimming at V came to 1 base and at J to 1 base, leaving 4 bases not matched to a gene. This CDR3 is CASSQVRQGSYEQYF. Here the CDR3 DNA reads TGCGCCAGCAGCCAAGTACGACAGGGTTCCTACGAGCAGTACTTC.

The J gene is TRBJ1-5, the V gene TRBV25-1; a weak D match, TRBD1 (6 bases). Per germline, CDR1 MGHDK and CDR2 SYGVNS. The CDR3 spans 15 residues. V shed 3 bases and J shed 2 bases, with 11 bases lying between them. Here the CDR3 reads CASSDGGLGNQPQHF. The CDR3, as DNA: TGTGCCAGCAGTGACGGGGGGCTGGGCAATCAGCCCCAGCATTTT. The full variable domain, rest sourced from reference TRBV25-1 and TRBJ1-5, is EADIYQTPRYLVIGTGKKITLECSQTMGHDKMYWYQQDPGMELHLIHYSYGVNSTEKGDLSSESTVSRIRTEHFPLTLESARPSHTSQYLCASSDGGLGNQPQHFGDGTRLSIL.

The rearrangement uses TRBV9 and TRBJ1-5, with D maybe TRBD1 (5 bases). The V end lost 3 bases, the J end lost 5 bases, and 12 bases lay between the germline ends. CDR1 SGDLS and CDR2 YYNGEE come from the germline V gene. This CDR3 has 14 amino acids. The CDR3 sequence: CASSAFDSYQPQHF. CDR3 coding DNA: TGTGCCAGCAGCGCCTTTGACAGTTATCAGCCCCAGCATTTT.

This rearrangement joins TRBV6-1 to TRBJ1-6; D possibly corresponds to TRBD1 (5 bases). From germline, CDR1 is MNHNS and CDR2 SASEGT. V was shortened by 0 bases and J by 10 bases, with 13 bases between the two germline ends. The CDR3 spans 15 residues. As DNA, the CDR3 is TGTGCCAGCAGTGAAGCGCCGGGGGGGATCTCACCCCTCCACTTT. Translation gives CASSEAPGGISPLHF.

Written as DNA, the CDR3 is TGTGCCAGCAGCTCTGCTGGGACCCTCCAAGAGACCCAGTACTTC. Its protein product is CASSSAGTLQETQYF. The gene calls are TRBV11-2 and TRBJ2-5; perhaps D is TRBD1 or TRBD2 (5 bases each). The V gene lost 4 bases and the J gene lost 1 base, with 13 bases spanning the gap. Germline V gives CDR1 SGHAT, CDR2 FQNNGV. This CDR3 is 15 amino acids long.

The DNA of the CDR3 is TGCAGCGTTGTACGCAGGGGGGATTATAGCAATCAGCCCCAGCATTTT. Translated: CSVVRRGDYSNQPQHF. This chain links TRBV29-1 with TRBJ1-5, with TRBD1 matching over 7 bases. CDR3 length: 16 amino acids. The V and J ends lost 4 bases and 0 bases, in that order; junction bases with no gene match: 9. Germline V gene sequence: CDR1 SQVTM, CDR2 ANQGSEA.

The CDR3 protein is CASSSAGLAGGLTGELFF. Here the CDR3 DNA reads TGTGCCAGCAGTTCCGCGGGACTAGCGGGGGGGCTTACCGGGGAGCTGTTTTTT. The chain employs TRBV27 and TRBJ2-2; 16 nucleotides match TRBD2. CDR3 length equals 18 residues. Germline CDR1 MNHEY, CDR2 SMNVEV (reference sequence). V trimming: 4 bases; J trimming: 5 bases; junction bases outside the gene matches: 7.

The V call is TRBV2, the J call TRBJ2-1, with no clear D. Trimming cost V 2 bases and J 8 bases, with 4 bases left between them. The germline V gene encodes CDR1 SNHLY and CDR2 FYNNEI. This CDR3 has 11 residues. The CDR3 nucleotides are TGTGCCAGCAGTGAATTCGATGAGCAGTTCTTC. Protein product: CASSEFDEQFF.

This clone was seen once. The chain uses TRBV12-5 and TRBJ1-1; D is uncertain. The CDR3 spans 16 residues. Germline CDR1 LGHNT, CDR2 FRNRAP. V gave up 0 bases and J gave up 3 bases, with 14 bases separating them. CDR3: CASGLVGPGGDTEAFF. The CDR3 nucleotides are TGTGCTAGTGGTTTGGTAGGTCCAGGCGGGGACACTGAAGCTTTCTTT.

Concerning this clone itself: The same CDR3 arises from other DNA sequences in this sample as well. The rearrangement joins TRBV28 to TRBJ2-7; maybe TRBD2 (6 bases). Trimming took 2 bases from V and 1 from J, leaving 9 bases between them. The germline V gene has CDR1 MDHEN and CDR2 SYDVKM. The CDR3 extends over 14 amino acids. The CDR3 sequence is CASSLTGGSYEQYF. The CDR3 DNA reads TGTGCCAGCAGTTTAACCGGGGGTTCCTACGAGCAGTACTTC.